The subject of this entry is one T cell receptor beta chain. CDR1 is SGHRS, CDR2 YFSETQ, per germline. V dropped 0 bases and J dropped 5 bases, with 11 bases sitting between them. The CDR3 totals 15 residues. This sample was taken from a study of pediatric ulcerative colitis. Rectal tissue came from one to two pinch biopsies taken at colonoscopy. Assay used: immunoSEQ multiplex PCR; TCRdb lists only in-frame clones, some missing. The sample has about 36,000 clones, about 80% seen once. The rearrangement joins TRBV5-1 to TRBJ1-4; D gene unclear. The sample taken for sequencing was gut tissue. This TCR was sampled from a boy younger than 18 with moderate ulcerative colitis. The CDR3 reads CASSLAVGPNEKLFF. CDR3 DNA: TGCGCCAGCAGCTTGGCCGTTGGCCCGAATGAAAAACTGTTTTTT.